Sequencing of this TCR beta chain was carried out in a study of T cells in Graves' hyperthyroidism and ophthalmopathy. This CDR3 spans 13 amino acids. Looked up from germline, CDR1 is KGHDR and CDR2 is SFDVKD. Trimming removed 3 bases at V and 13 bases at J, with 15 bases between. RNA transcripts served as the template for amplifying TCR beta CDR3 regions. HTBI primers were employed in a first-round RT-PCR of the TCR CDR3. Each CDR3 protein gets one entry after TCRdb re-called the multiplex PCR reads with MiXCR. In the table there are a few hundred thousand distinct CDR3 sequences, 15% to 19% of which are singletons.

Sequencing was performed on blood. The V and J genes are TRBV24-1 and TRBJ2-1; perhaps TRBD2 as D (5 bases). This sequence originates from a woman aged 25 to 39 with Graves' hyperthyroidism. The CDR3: CATSDPSLSEQFF. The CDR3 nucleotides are TGTGCCACCAGTGATCCTAGCCTCAGCGAACAGTTCTTC.